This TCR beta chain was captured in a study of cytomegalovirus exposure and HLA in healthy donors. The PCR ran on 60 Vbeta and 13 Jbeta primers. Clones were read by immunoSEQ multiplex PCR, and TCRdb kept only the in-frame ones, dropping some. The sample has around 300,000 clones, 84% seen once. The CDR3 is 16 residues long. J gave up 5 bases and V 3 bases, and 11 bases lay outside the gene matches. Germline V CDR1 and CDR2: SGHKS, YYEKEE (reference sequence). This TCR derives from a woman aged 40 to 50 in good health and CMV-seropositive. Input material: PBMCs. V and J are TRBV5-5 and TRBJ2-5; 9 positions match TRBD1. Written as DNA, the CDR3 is TGTGCCAGCAGCTACCGGGGACAGGGCCACGGGGAGACCCAGTACTTC. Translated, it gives CASSYRGQGHGETQYF. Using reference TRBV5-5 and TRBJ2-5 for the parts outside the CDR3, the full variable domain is DAGVTQSPTHLIKTRGQQVTLRCSPISGHKSVSWYQQVLGQGPQFIFQYYEKEERGRGNFPDRFSARQFPNYSSELNVNALLLGDSALYLCASSYRGQGHGETQYFGPGTRLLVL.